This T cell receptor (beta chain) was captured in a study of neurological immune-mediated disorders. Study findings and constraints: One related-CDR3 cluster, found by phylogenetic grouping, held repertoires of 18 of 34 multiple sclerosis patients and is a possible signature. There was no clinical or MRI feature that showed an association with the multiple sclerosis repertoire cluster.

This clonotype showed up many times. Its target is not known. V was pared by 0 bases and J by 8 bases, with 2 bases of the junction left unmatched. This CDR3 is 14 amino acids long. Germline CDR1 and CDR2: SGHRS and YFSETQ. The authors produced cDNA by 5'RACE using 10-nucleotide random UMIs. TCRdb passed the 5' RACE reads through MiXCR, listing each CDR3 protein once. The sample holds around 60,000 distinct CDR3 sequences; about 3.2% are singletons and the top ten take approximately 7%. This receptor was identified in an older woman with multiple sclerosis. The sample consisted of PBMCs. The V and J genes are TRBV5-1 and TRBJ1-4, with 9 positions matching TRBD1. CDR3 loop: CASSLVTGGEKLFF. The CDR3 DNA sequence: TGCGCCAGCAGCTTGGTGACAGGGGGAGAAAAACTGTTTTTT.